This TCR beta chain was obtained from a study of shared clonotypes between healthy human individuals. Assay runs were performed at deep level. Libraries were prepared by immunoSEQ multiplex PCR; TCRdb keeps only in-frame clonotypes and omits some of them. The sample shows about 1.5 million clones, around 98% of them seen only once. The germline gives CDR1 MNHNS, CDR2 SASEGT. V lost 4 bases and J lost 4; bases outside the gene matches: 8. This CDR3 has 15 residues. The receptor's source is a man aged 30-40 years in good health. V and J are TRBV6-1 and TRBJ2-7; 9 bases align to TRBD1. The sequencing sample was made of naive CD4+ T cells sorted from blood. Documented subset: CD45RA+ positively selected. CDR3 sequence: CASSVTTGGLYEQYF. The CDR3 DNA reads as TGTGCCAGCAGTGTAACTACAGGGGGCTTATACGAGCAGTACTTC.